This T cell receptor beta chain was observed in a study of T cell changes during pregnancy in multiple sclerosis. Profiling relied on immunoSEQ multiplex PCR, and the TCRdb table lists in-frame clones only, not all of them. The repertoire holds roughly 41,000 clones, with roughly 87% as singletons. Germline values: CDR1 LNHNV, CDR2 YYDKDF (reference sequence). Germline trimming cut 1 base from V and 5 bases from J; bases unmatched to any gene: 19. The CDR3 extends over 20 amino acids. The source is a female donor with multiple sclerosis, enrolled in a pregnancy study. The rearrangement joins TRBV15 to TRBJ2-5; 10 positions match TRBD2. The source was CD4+ T cells from peripheral blood mononuclear cells, collected in the first trimester of pregnancy. CDR3 DNA: TGTGCCACCAGCAGAGTACGTCGCGCTAGCGGGAGTCTTTTATTGGAGACCCAGTACTTC. This sequence encodes CATSRVRRASGSLLLETQYF.